This T cell receptor (beta chain) was profiled in a study of OX40 agonist ivuxolimab in advanced cancers. Study-level information: The dose of intravenous ivuxolimab that patients received every 2 weeks ranged from 0.01 to 10 mg/kg. The study's findings and limits: Those patients achieving a partial response at 0.1-3.0 mg/kg showed among the lowest clonal expansion. Expanded peripheral T-cell antigen specificity went undetermined.

The table came from immunoSEQ multiplex PCR; TCRdb's copy has only in-frame clones and leaves some out. This sample carries 69,000 or so clones, 70% to 90% of them seen once, and the ten largest clones take just over 0.55%. The germline V gene encodes CDR1 SGHAT and CDR2 FQNNGV. This CDR3 comprises 17 residues. The V end was cut by 2 bases, the J end by 7 bases, with 21 bases between. As to this clone: The antigen is unknown.

This TCR came from an adult with an advanced solid tumor such as melanoma, head and neck, liver or kidney cancer. The chain links TRBV11-2 to TRBJ2-1; D is unclear. The sequences come from CD4+ or CD8+ T cells sorted from blood, collected in a trial of the OX40 agonist ivuxolimab. The CDR3 loop is CASSLRSGSLNGNEQFF. The DNA of the CDR3 is TGTGCCAGCAGCTTACGGTCTGGGTCACTTAACGGAAATGAGCAGTTCTTC. The full variable domain, in which reference TRBV11-2 and TRBJ2-1 provide the parts outside the CDR3, is EAGVAQSPRYKIIEKRQSVAFWCNPISGHATLYWYQQILGQGPKLLIQFQNNGVVDDSQLPKDRFSAERLKGVDSTLKIQPAKLEDSAVYLCASSLRSGSLNGNEQFFGPGTRLTVL.